This T cell receptor (beta chain) was sequenced for a study of cytomegalovirus exposure and HLA in healthy donors. The donors comprised healthy bone marrow donors. Germline V lookup: CDR1 SGDLS, CDR2 YYNGEE. The CDR3 totals 15 residues. The ends lost 3 bases at V and 7 bases at J; junction bases unmatched: 9. Study outcomes and limitations: DRB1 had the most TCR associations and HLA-C the fewest, a later analysis found, with rates varying by HLA locus. Presence/absence results assume similar sequencing depth per donor, which may not hold.

PCR primers comprised 60 Vbeta and 13 Jbeta primers. Original methodology: Roughly 12 million shared chains were among approximately 80 million unique TCR beta chains counted in a later analysis. The protocol was immunoSEQ multiplex PCR, while the TCRdb copy is restricted to in-frame clones and leaves out a portion. The D gene and trimming were derived from the DNA, and the V and J assignments and clone size from that table. This table has under 150,000 clones, over 65% appearing once. This clone occurred once. Its antigen is unidentified. The receptor comes from a male donor in good health and CMV-seronegative. J is TRBJ2-1 and V is TRBV9; 8 nucleotides match TRBD2. The specimen sequenced was PBMCs. The CDR3 coding sequence is TGTGCCAGCAGCGACGGGACTAGACTATCAAATGAGCAGTTCTTC. It translates to CASSDGTRLSNEQFF.